Below are 15 T cell receptor beta chains sequenced from a single sample in a study of cytomegalovirus exposure and HLA in healthy donors. 60 Vbeta and 13 Jbeta primers were used in PCR. Here immunoSEQ multiplex PCR was the method, and the copy in TCRdb shows in-frame clones only, minus some. The repertoire holds about 140,000 clones, with roughly 80% as singletons. Sequenced: PBMCs. The receptors derive from a female donor in good health and CMV-seronegative.

The V gene is TRBV6-1, the J gene TRBJ2-1, with TRBD1 identical over 7 bases. Germline V gives CDR1 MNHNS, CDR2 SASEGT. The CDR3 spans 16 residues. Losses at the gene ends were 1 base for V and 2 bases for J; bases not matched to a gene: 5. CDR3 bases: TGTGCCAGCAGTGAAGAGTTGGGACAGCCCTACAATGAGCAGTTCTTC. This sequence encodes CASSEELGQPYNEQFF.

The V call is TRBV19, the J call TRBJ2-7; TRBD1 agrees at 9 bases. The germline V gene encodes CDR1 LNHDA and CDR2 SQIVND (reference sequence). This CDR3 is built from 15 residues. V trimming: 5 bases; J trimming: 2 bases; junction bases outside the gene matches: 7. CDR3 loop: CASSEGTGQTYEQYF. CDR3 DNA sequence: TGTGCCAGTAGTGAGGGGACAGGGCAAACCTACGAGCAGTACTTC. Filled out from reference TRBV19 and TRBJ2-7, the complete variable domain reads DGGITQSPKYLFRKEGQNVTLSCEQNLNHDAMYWYRQDPGQGLRLIYYSQIVNDFQKGDIAEGYSVSREKKESFPLTVTSAQKNPTAFYLCASSEGTGQTYEQYFGPGTRLTVT.

This chain connects TRBV6-6 to TRBJ2-5; 9 bases are a match to TRBD2. V lost 6 bases, J lost 4 bases, and 9 bases stayed unmatched. Looked up from germline, CDR1 is MNHNY and CDR2 is SVGAGI (reference sequence). This CDR3 is 15 amino acids long. CDR3 bases: TGTGCCAGCAGCTGGTTAGCGGGAGATCGAGAGACCCAGTACTTC. Its protein is CASSWLAGDRETQYF.

The chain combines TRBV5-1 with TRBJ2-6; D unclear. Germline V gene sequence: CDR1 SGHRS, CDR2 YFSETQ. The CDR3 runs to 15 residues. V lost 4 bases, J lost 2 bases, and 10 bases lay in between. The CDR3 DNA sequence: TGCGCCAGCAGCCTCTACTCGGCTGGGGCCAACGTCCTGACTTTC. It yields the protein CASSLYSAGANVLTF.

The chain recombines TRBV27 with TRBJ2-7, with 7 bases that match TRBD1. The CDR3 has 15 residues. The ends lost 5 bases at V and 1 base at J; junction bases unmatched: 8. Germline CDR1 is MNHEY and CDR2 is SMNVEV (reference sequence). The chain's CDR3 is CASSLLGTASYEQYF. In DNA form, the CDR3 reads TGTGCCAGCAGTCTTCTGGGGACAGCTTCCTACGAGCAGTACTTC.

Only a few counts were recorded for this clone. The genes are TRBV10-3 and TRBJ1-2; maybe TRBD1 (5 bases). CDR1 and CDR2 from the germline V gene are ENHRY and SYGVKD. The CDR3 is 13 amino acids. V was trimmed by 7 bases and J by 4 bases, leaving 13 bases between them. The CDR3: CAIMPGTGYGYTF. CDR3 in DNA: TGTGCCATCATGCCCGGGACTGGCTATGGCTACACCTTC.

The chain uses TRBV6-5 and TRBJ2-7; a weak D match, TRBD2 (7 bases). The CDR3 is made up of 15 amino acids. V lost 5 bases to trimming and J lost 6 bases, with 20 bases between them. Germline CDR1 and CDR2: MNHEY and SVGAGI. The CDR3 DNA reads TGTGCCAGCAGTGCGGTTGGGGGGCGCGGGGGCGAGCAGTACTTC. This translates into CASSAVGGRGGEQYF.

The chain combines TRBV27 with TRBJ1-5; D is uncertain. The CDR3 is made up of 15 amino acids. Germline lookup yields CDR1 MNHEY and CDR2 SMNVEV (reference sequence). Trimming removed 5 bases from V and 6 bases from J, with 17 bases in between. This chain's CDR3 is CASSPHYGGSQPQHF. CDR3 coding DNA: TGTGCCAGCAGTCCACACTATGGCGGGAGTCAGCCCCAGCATTTT.

The chain joins TRBV30 to TRBJ1-2; D possibly corresponds to TRBD1 (6 bases). Germline CDR1 and CDR2: GTSNPN and SVGIG (reference sequence). Between the trimmed V and J ends, which lost 5 bases and 5 bases, there was a span of 24 bases. The CDR3 is 16 amino acids. In DNA form, the CDR3 reads TGTGCCTGGGTCCCTCCGAACCCCAAGACAGGATATGGCTACACCTTC. It yields the protein CAWVPPNPKTGYGYTF.

In DNA form, the CDR3 reads TGCGCCAGCAGCCAAGGTTTCGGGATCACCGATGGCTACACCTTC. Translation: CASSQGFGITDGYTF. The rearrangement links TRBV4-1 to TRBJ1-2, with D uncertain. Germline CDR1 and CDR2: MGHRA and YSYEKL. Trimming pared 1 base from V and 6 bases from J, leaving 15 bases between. The CDR3 covers 15 residues.

This chain joins TRBV10-1 and TRBJ1-5; 7 positions match TRBD1. Germline values: CDR1 WNHNN, CDR2 SYGVQD (reference sequence). The V and J ends lost 7 bases and 2 bases, in that order; junction bases with no gene match: 5. The CDR3 has 14 amino acids. In DNA, the CDR3 is TGCGCCAGCATTCCCGGACAGGGCAATCAGCCCCAGCATTTT. Its translation is CASIPGQGNQPQHF.

The chain employs TRBV29-1 and TRBJ2-3, with D perhaps matching TRBD2 (5 bases). Trimming removed 3 bases at V and 3 bases at J, with 7 bases between. Germline loops: CDR1 SQVTM, CDR2 ANQGSEA. This CDR3 has 12 residues. As DNA, the CDR3 is TGCAGCGTTGATTCGGGAACAGATACGCAGTATTTT. This codes for CSVDSGTDTQYF.

The genes are TRBV2 and TRBJ2-1; 8 positions match TRBD1. The CDR3 sequence is 18 residues long. CDR1 is SNHLY, CDR2 FYNNEI, per germline. The V segment lost 7 bases and the J segment 2 bases; nucleotides outside the gene matches: 16. CDR3 in amino acids: CASIPGRRQGNTYNEQFF. As DNA, the CDR3 is TGTGCCAGCATCCCTGGACGCCGACAGGGGAATACCTACAATGAGCAGTTCTTC.

The CDR3 sequence: CASSLEGEQYF. In DNA, the CDR3 is TGCGCCAGCAGCTTGGAGGGGGAGCAGTACTTC. The rearrangement links TRBV5-1 to TRBJ2-7, with D maybe TRBD1 (5 bases). From germline, CDR1 is SGHRS and CDR2 YFSETQ. V was cut by 0 bases and J by 7 bases, with 5 bases left in between. The CDR3 loop spans 11 amino acids.

This chain joins TRBV5-1 and TRBJ1-1; 7 bases are a match to TRBD1. V dropped 3 bases and J dropped 4; count of bases not matched to a gene: 21. The CDR3 has 19 residues. Germline CDR1 reads SGHRS; CDR2 reads YFSETQ. For the CDR3, the DNA is TGCGCCAGCAGCTCCGAAGGGTCCGGGACAGCTCGGTTAAGCACTGAAGCTTTCTTT. This encodes CASSSEGSGTARLSTEAFF.